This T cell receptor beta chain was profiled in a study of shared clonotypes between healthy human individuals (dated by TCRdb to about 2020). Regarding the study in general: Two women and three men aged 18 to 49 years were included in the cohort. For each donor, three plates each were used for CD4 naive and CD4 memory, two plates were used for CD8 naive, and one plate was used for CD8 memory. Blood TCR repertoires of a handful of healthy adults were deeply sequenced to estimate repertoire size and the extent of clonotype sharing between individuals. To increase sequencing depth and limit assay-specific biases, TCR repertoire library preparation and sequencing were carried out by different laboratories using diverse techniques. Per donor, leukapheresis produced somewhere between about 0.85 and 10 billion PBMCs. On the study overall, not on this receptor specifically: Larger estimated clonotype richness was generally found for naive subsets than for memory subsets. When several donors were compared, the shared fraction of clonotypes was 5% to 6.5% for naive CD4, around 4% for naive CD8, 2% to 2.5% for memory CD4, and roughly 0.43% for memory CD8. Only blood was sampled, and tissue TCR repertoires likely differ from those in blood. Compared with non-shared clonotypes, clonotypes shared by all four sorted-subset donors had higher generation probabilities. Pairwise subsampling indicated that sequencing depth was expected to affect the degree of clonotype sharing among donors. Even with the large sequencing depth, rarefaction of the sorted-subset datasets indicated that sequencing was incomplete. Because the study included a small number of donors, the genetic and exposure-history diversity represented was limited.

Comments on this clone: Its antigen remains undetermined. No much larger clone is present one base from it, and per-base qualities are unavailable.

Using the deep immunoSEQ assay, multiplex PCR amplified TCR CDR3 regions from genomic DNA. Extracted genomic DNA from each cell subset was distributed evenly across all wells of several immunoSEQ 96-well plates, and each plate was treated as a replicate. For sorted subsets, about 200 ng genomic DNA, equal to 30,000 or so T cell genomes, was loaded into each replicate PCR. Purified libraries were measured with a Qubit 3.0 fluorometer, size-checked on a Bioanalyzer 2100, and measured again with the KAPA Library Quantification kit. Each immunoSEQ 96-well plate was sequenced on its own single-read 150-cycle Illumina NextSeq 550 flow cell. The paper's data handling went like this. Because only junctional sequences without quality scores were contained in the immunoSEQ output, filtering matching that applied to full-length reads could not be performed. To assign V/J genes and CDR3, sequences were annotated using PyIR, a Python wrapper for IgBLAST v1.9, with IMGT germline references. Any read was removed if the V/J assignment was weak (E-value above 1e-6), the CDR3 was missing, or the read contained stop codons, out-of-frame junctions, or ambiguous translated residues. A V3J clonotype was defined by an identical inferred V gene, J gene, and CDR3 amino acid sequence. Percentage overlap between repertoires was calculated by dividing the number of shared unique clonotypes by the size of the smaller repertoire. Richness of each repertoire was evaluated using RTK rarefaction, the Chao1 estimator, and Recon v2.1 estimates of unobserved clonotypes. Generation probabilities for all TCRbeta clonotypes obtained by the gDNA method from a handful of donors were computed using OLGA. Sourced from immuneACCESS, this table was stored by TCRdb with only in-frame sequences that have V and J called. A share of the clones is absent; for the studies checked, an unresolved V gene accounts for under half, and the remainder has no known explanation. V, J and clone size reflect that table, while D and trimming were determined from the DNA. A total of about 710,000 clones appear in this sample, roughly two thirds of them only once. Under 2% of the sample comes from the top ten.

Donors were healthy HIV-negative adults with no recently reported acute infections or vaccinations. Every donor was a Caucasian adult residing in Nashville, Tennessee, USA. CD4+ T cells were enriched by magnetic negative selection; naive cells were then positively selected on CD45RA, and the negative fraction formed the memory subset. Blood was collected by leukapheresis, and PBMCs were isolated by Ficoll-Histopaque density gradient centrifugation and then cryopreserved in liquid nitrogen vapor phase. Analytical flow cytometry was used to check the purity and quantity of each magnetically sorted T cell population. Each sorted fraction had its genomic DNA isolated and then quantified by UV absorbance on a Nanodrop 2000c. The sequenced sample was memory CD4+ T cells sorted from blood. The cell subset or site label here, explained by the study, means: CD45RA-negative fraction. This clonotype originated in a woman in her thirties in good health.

The nucleotides are TGTGCCAGCAGCCAAATGACAGGTTCCTACGAGCAGTACTTC. Its product reads: CASSQMTGSYEQYF. The chain was built from TRBV7-2 and TRBJ2-7, with TRBD1 tentatively as D gene (6 bases match). V is reduced by 5 bases and J by 1 base, leaving a spacing of 12 bases between them. Measured from the cysteine to the phenylalanine, the CDR3 is 14 residues long. Only the CDR3 DNA stays, 42 bases, in frame from base 1. From the germline V gene, CDR1 is SGHTA and CDR2 is FQGNSA.